These 18 T cell receptor beta chains were sequenced from one sample in a study of shared clonotypes between healthy human individuals. Clones were sequenced by immunoSEQ multiplex PCR, and TCRdb holds only the in-frame ones, with some missing. The sample shows about 710,000 clones, roughly 72% of them seen only once. Input material: memory CD4+ T cells sorted from blood. The subset denotes: CD45RA-negative fraction. Source of these receptors: a woman aged 30 to 39 in good health.

This chain connects TRBV4-1 to TRBJ1-2; D remains ambiguous. The CDR3 runs 14 residues. Germline V CDR1 and CDR2: MGHRA, YSYEKL. The V end was cut by 6 bases, the J end by 2 bases, with 13 bases between. CDR3 in DNA: TGCGCCAGCAGAAAGTCGGCGGAAAACTATGGCTACACCTTC. Translated: CASRKSAENYGYTF.

This chain links TRBV4-1 with TRBJ2-3; TRBD2 might be the D (5 bases). Germline V gene lookup returns CDR1 MGHRA and CDR2 YSYEKL. Between the trimmed V and J ends, which lost 4 bases and 0 bases, there was a span of 5 bases. This CDR3 region has 13 residues. The CDR3 loop is CASSRGSTDTQYF. CDR3 DNA sequence: TGCGCCAGCAGCCGCGGGAGCACAGATACGCAGTATTTT.

This clone has more than one count but fewer than ten. The chain links TRBV7-9 to TRBJ2-5; D might be TRBD1 or TRBD2, each matching 5 bases. This CDR3 has 15 residues. The V gene's germline CDR1 is SEHNR and CDR2 FQNEAQ (reference sequence). Trimming shortened V by 1 base and J by 2 bases, and 11 bases separated the two germline ends. In DNA form, the CDR3 reads TGTGCCAGCAGCTTAGAGAGGGGAAGGCAAGAGACCCAGTACTTC. As protein: CASSLERGRQETQYF.

The gene calls are TRBV7-2 and TRBJ1-5; D is ambiguous. The CDR3 runs to 13 residues. V lost 5 bases to trimming and J lost 6 bases, with 11 bases between them. Per germline, CDR1 SGHTA and CDR2 FQGNSA. Here the CDR3 DNA reads TGTGCCAGCAGCCCCCGACGCGGTCAGCCCCAGCATTTT. Translated: CASSPRRGQPQHF. Supplemented by reference TRBV7-2 and TRBJ1-5, the full variable domain reads GAGVSQSPSNKVTEKGKDVELRCDPISGHTALYWYRQSLGQGLEFLIYFQGNSAPDKSGLPSDRFSAERTGGSVSTLTIQRTQQEDSAVYLCASSPRRGQPQHFGDGTRLSIL.

The chain is built from TRBV6-4 and TRBJ1-2; a weak D match, TRBD1 (6 bases). Germline V gene data show CDR1 as MRHNA and CDR2 as SNTAGT. This CDR3 region has 15 residues. V lost 4 bases and J lost 7, with 19 bases in between. The CDR3 region has the DNA TGTGCCAGCAGTGCCATGGGCCAGGGGATCTCTGGCTACACCTTC. Residues: CASSAMGQGISGYTF.

The chain is built from TRBV7-9 and TRBJ2-5; D is possibly TRBD1 (5 bases). Germline CDR1 and CDR2: SEHNR and FQNEAQ (reference sequence). The CDR3 covers 11 residues. Trimming pared 10 bases from V and 1 base from J, leaving 7 bases between. CDR3 sequence reads: CATGFQETQYF. The DNA for the CDR3 is TGTGCCACAGGGTTCCAAGAGACCCAGTACTTC. The variable domain in full, with the rest retrieved from reference TRBV7-9 and TRBJ2-5, is DTGVSQNPRHKITKRGQNVTFRCDPISEHNRLYWYRQTLGQGPEFLTYFQNEAQLEKSRLLSDRFSAERPKGSFSTLEIQRTEQGDSAMYLCATGFQETQYFGPGTRLLVL.

The V and J genes are TRBV28 and TRBJ2-7; D call uncertain. The CDR3 length is 15 residues. Germline lookup yields CDR1 MDHEN and CDR2 SYDVKM. The germline V and J ends were trimmed by 5 bases and 2 bases, with 16 bases remaining between them. CDR3 coding DNA: TGTGCCAGCAGTGACGGACCGACCATAACCTACGAGCAGTACTTC. Its translation is CASSDGPTITYEQYF.

The V and J genes are TRBV28 and TRBJ2-1, with D unresolved. The germline V and J ends were trimmed by 4 bases and 8 bases, with 9 bases remaining between them. CDR1 is MDHEN, CDR2 SYDVKM, per germline. The CDR3 has 12 amino acids. CDR3 bases: TGTGCCAGCAGTTCCCAGTACTATGAGCAGTTCTTC. It specifies CASSSQYYEQFF.

V is TRBV5-8 and J is TRBJ1-1; no reliable D call. CDR1 is SGHTS, CDR2 YDEGEE, per germline. Trimming removed 4 bases at V and 7 bases at J, with 11 bases between. This CDR3 comprises 12 residues. Written as DNA, the CDR3 is TGTGCCAGCAGCCACGGACGGGGTGAAGCTTTCTTT. Amino acid sequence: CASSHGRGEAFF.

This clone has just a few counts. This chain joins TRBV10-2 and TRBJ1-2; TRBD1 aligns across 8 bases. The trim removed 4 bases at V and 8 bases at J, leaving 6 bases unmatched. Per the germline V gene, CDR1 is WSHSY and CDR2 is SAAADI. This CDR3 region has 13 residues. This CDR3 reads CASSGTGNEGYTF. In DNA form, the CDR3 reads TGCGCCAGCAGTGGGACAGGGAATGAGGGCTACACCTTC.

This clone was seen more than once but under ten times. The V call is TRBV4-1, the J call TRBJ1-3; possible D gene TRBD1, 6 bases. V lost 2 bases, J lost 4 bases, and 12 bases lay in between. This CDR3 spans 15 amino acids. CDR1 and CDR2 (germline): MGHRA, YSYEKL. The CDR3, as DNA: TGCGCCAGCAGCCAACCGACAGGTTCAGGAAACACCATATATTTT. It translates to CASSQPTGSGNTIYF.

This chain links TRBV27 with TRBJ2-5; 7 bases are shared with TRBD1. V shed 7 bases, J shed 3 bases, and the junction held 5 bases outside the gene matches. CDR1 MNHEY and CDR2 SMNVEV come from the germline V gene (reference sequence). The CDR3 is 13 residues long. CDR3 loop: CASTQTGKETQYF. CDR3 nucleotide sequence: TGTGCCAGCACCCAGACAGGGAAAGAGACCCAGTACTTC.

The chain employs TRBV6-5 and TRBJ1-1; weak D call: TRBD1 (6 bases). The CDR3 extends over 16 amino acids. Trimming removed 2 bases from V and 6 bases from J, with 19 bases in between. CDR1 and CDR2 (germline): MNHEY, SVGAGI. This CDR3 reads CASSYGRTGSRAEAFF. The CDR3 coding sequence is TGTGCCAGCAGTTACGGCCGAACAGGGAGCAGGGCTGAAGCTTTCTTT.

The chain has TRBV28 and TRBJ1-5; 8 positions agree with TRBD1. Germline trimming cut 6 bases from V and 3 bases from J; bases unmatched to any gene: 10. This CDR3 is 16 amino acids long. Germline CDR1 MDHEN, CDR2 SYDVKM. The CDR3 nucleotides are TGTGCCAGCAGCCCCCCCCGGACAGGGCTCAATCAGCCCCAGCATTTT. Its protein product is CASSPPRTGLNQPQHF.

This clone was counted at least ten times. The chain uses TRBV28 and TRBJ1-2; no definite D call. Germline V gene data show CDR1 as MDHEN and CDR2 as SYDVKM. The CDR3 has 15 residues. V lost 5 bases and J 2 bases, leaving 15 bases between the germline ends. CDR3 residues: CASSLTPQVNYGYTF. DNA for the CDR3: TGTGCCAGCAGTCTAACCCCGCAAGTCAACTATGGCTACACCTTC.

This clone was counted between two and nine times. CDR3 region: CASSTGSSPSLNTEAFF. The CDR3 DNA follows: TGCGCCAGCAGCACCGGGAGCTCCCCATCTTTGAACACTGAAGCTTTCTTT. The chain links TRBV5-1 to TRBJ1-1; D unresolved. The CDR3 loop spans 17 amino acids. Between the trimmed V and J ends, which lost 4 bases and 0 bases, there was a span of 19 bases. Germline CDR1 reads SGHRS; CDR2 reads YFSETQ.

The chain links TRBV2 to TRBJ2-1, with TRBD2 matching 10 bases. Trimming at V came to 6 bases and at J to 2 bases, leaving 7 bases not matched to a gene. The germline gives CDR1 SNHLY, CDR2 FYNNEI. The CDR3 loop spans 16 amino acids. Written as DNA, the CDR3 is TGTGCCAGCAGGAAATGGACTAGCGGTACCTACAATGAGCAGTTCTTC. Protein sequence: CASRKWTSGTYNEQFF.

This rearrangement joins TRBV5-1 to TRBJ2-3; D gene unclear. CDR1 and CDR2 (germline): SGHRS, YFSETQ. The CDR3 consists of 14 residues. Trimming stripped 4 bases from V and 1 base from J, with 10 bases between. In nucleotides, the CDR3 is TGCGCCAGCAGCGTTGGATCCGGCACAGATACGCAGTATTTT. Its translation is CASSVGSGTDTQYF.